A single TCR beta chain is shown here with its context. Measured with immunoSEQ multiplex PCR; TCRdb has only the in-frame clones, and not every one. The data show 250,000 or so clones, approximately 90% seen once. These data belong to a study of blood T cell repertoires in COVID-19. Study overall: Samples came from the United States, Italy and Spain, spanning acute and convalescent COVID-19.

The CDR3 has 17 amino acids. Trimming at V came to 3 bases and at J to 3 bases, leaving 9 bases not matched to a gene. Germline values: CDR1 SEHNR, CDR2 FQNEAQ (reference sequence). The sequenced sample was PBMCs or T cells enriched from blood (not recorded which). The rearrangement joins TRBV7-9 to TRBJ2-2; 8 bases match TRBD1. This receptor was obtained from a middle-aged man who had been exposed to COVID-19. This CDR3 reads CASSLALGRGHTGELFF. The CDR3 DNA is TGTGCCAGCAGCTTGGCGCTGGGCAGGGGGCACACCGGGGAGCTGTTTTTT.